This T cell receptor (beta chain) was recovered during a study of radiation and T cells in renal cell carcinoma. Whole-study context: Nephrectomy followed 15 Gy stereotactic body radiation by 4 weeks. Study-level points and caveats: From baseline, blood top tumor clonotypes peaked at 2 weeks post-radiation.

The time point denotes: blood 2 weeks post-SBRT. The sample's treatment: 15 Gy SBRT to primary tumor, nephrectomy 4 weeks later. Radiation-treated patients gave blood at baseline, week 2 and week 4. The patient's renal cell carcinoma had clear cell pathology. On this clone: What it binds is not known.

Sequenced by immunoSEQ multiplex PCR; TCRdb stores in-frame clones only, minus some. Here the sample spans 95,000 to 150,000 clones, 65% to 85% being singletons. The CDR3 length is 16 residues. Germline V gene lookup returns CDR1 SGHDN and CDR2 FVKESK. Trimming shortened V by 5 bases and J by 0 bases, and 17 bases separated the two germline ends. This receptor was identified in a man aged 45-65 years with renal cell carcinoma. This chain connects TRBV14 to TRBJ2-7; tentatively, D is TRBD1 (6 bases). The sample was blood, taken from a patient whose treatment included radiotherapy and nephrectomy. CDR3 amino acids: CASSALSGAHSYEQYF. The CDR3 DNA follows: TGTGCCAGCAGCGCTCTGTCAGGGGCCCACTCCTACGAGCAGTACTTC.